The present TCR beta chain was sequenced within a study of T cell responses to AZD1222 COVID-19 vaccine. TCRdb's table, derived via immunoSEQ multiplex PCR, lists solely in-frame clones and lacks some. Among over 100,000 clones listed, 75% to 90% were seen once. This CDR3 region has 13 residues. Germline lookup yields CDR1 LNHDA and CDR2 SQIVND (reference sequence). V lost 10 bases to trimming and J lost 6 bases; unmatched junction nucleotides: 6. Study conclusions and caveats: Mostly white British, mostly female donors; authors suggested clonal diversity may be underestimated. Reportedly, nearly half of unique spike TCRs recognized epitopes outside B.1.351/B.1.1.7 mutations. It was only after the peak T cell response that any repertoires were sampled.

Notes on this clone: Its antigen remains unknown.

This material consisted of peripheral blood, taken on day 0 of AZD1222 vaccination. The clonotype comes from an adult in good health. V and J are TRBV19 and TRBJ2-2; 9 bases agree with TRBD1. The CDR3, as DNA: TGTGCCACCGGACAGGGGAATTCCGGGGAGCTGTTTTTT. This gives the protein CATGQGNSGELFF.